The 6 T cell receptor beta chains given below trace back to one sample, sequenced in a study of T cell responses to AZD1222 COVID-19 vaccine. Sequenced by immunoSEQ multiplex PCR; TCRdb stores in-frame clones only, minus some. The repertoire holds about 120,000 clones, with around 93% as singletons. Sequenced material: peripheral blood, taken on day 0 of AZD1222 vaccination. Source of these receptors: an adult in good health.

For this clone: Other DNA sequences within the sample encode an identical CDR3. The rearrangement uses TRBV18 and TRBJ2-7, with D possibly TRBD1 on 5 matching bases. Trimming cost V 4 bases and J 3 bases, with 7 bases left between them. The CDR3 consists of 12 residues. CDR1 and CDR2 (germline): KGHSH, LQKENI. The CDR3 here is CASSQTGYEQYF. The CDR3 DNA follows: TGTGCCAGCTCACAAACAGGCTACGAGCAGTACTTC.

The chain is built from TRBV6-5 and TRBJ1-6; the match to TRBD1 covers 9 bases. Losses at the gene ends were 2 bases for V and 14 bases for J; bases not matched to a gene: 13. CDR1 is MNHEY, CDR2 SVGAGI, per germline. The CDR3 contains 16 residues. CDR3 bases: TGTGCCAGCAGTTACGGTTTAGGGACAGGGTTTCTGGCCCTCCACTTT. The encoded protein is CASSYGLGTGFLALHF.

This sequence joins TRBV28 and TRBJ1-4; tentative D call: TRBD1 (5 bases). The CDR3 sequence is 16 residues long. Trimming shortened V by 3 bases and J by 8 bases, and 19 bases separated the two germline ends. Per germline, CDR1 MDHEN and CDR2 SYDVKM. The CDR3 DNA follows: TGTGCCAGCAGTTTTCGGGCAGGGCTCTACGGGGAAAAACTGTTTTTT. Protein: CASSFRAGLYGEKLFF.

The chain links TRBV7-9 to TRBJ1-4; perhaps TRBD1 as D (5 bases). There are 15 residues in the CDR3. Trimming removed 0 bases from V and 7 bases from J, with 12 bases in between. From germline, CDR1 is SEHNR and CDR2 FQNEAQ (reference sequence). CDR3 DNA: TGTGCCAGCAGCTTAGCCGGGGGGTCAGGTGAAAAACTGTTTTTT. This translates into CASSLAGGSGEKLFF.

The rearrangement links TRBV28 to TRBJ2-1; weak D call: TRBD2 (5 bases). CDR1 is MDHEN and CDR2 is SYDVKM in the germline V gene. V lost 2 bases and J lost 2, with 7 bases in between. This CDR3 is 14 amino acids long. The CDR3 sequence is CASSLAGTYNEQFF. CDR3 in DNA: TGTGCCAGCAGTTTAGCGGGCACCTACAATGAGCAGTTCTTC.

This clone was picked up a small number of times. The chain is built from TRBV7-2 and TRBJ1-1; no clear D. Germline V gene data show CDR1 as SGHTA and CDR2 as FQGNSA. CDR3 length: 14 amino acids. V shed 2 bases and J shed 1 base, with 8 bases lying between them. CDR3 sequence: CASSLPSANTEAFF. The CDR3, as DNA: TGTGCCAGCAGCTTACCATCAGCGAACACTGAAGCTTTCTTT.